This passage covers 12 T cell receptor beta chains from one sample sequenced in a study of lymphopenia after photon versus proton radiotherapy (dated by TCRdb to about 2019). The library came from the immunoSEQ multiplex PCR assay. Drawn from immuneACCESS, this table holds only the in-frame rearrangements with V and J called that TCRdb kept. Clones are partly lost; checked studies trace under half to an unresolved V gene and leave the rest unexplained. The sample table lists some 20,000 clones, 70% to 90% of them with a count of one. The ten top clones hold 2.9% of the sample. Source: peripheral blood, taken from a patient treated with photon-based radiotherapy. The receptors derive from a woman aged 45 to 65 with pancreatic cancer.

The CDR3 loop is CASSLSGGPDNEQFF. The CDR3 bases are TGCGCCAGCAGCTTGTCGGGAGGTCCCGACAATGAGCAGTTCTTC. V usage is TRBV5-1 and J usage is TRBJ2-1, with 7 bases lining up with TRBD2. Germline CDR1 is SGHRS and CDR2 is YFSETQ. The CDR3 has 15 amino acids. V shed 1 base, J shed 5 bases, and the junction held 6 bases outside the gene matches.

The gene calls are TRBV2 and TRBJ2-1, with 8 bases fitting TRBD2. The CDR3 totals 18 residues. Per germline, CDR1 SNHLY and CDR2 FYNNEI. V was pared by 6 bases and J by 8 bases, with 21 bases of the junction left unmatched. CDR3: CASSAGSQRESVRDEQFF. The CDR3 DNA reads as TGTGCCAGCAGCGCCGGGAGCCAGCGGGAGTCGGTTAGGGATGAGCAGTTCTTC.

The genes are TRBV5-4 and TRBJ2-4; 7 positions match TRBD1. J lost 4 bases, V lost 1 base, and 8 bases had no gene match. The V gene's germline CDR1 is SGHNT and CDR2 YYREEE (reference sequence). This CDR3 comprises 16 residues. In nucleotides, the CDR3 is TGTGCCAGCAGCTTGTGGGACAGTTTTTCTAAAAACATTCAGTACTTC. The encoded protein is CASSLWDSFSKNIQYF.

This clone showed up just once. The rearrangement uses TRBV15 and TRBJ1-4; 7 bases are shared with TRBD1. Germline CDR1 LNHNV, CDR2 YYDKDF (reference sequence). The V segment lost 0 bases and the J segment 5 bases; nucleotides outside the gene matches: 6. CDR3 size: 16 residues. The CDR3 sequence is CATSRETGQANEKLFF. Written as DNA, the CDR3 is TGTGCCACCAGCAGAGAGACAGGGCAAGCGAATGAAAAACTGTTTTTT.

This clone was detected only a few times. The V gene is TRBV7-9, the J gene TRBJ2-5; maybe TRBD1 (5 bases). The CDR3 has 15 amino acids. The germline gives CDR1 SEHNR, CDR2 FQNEAQ (reference sequence). The germline V and J ends were trimmed by 4 bases and 5 bases, with 17 bases remaining between them. The chain's CDR3 is CASSSSQGYAETQYF. CDR3 bases: TGTGCCAGCAGCTCCTCCCAGGGCTACGCGGAGACCCAGTACTTC.

The rearrangement joins TRBV4-1 to TRBJ1-1; the match to TRBD1 covers 11 bases. Per the germline V gene, CDR1 is MGHRA and CDR2 is YSYEKL. The trim removed 5 bases at V and 4 bases at J, leaving 9 bases unmatched. The CDR3 is 16 residues long. The CDR3 coding sequence is TGCGCCAGCAGCTACGGGACAGGGGGGGGAGGCACTGAAGCTTTCTTT. Translation gives CASSYGTGGGGTEAFF.

The rearrangement uses TRBV10-3 and TRBJ2-1; 15 bases map to TRBD2. CDR1 is ENHRY and CDR2 is SYGVKD in the germline V gene. V gave up 2 bases and J gave up 8 bases; unmatched junction bases: 4. The CDR3 is 16 amino acids. CDR3 DNA: TGTGCCATCAGTGAGGGACTAGCGGGAGGGCCAGATGAGCAGTTCTTC. This translates into CAISEGLAGGPDEQFF.

The chain combines TRBV19 with TRBJ1-2; no definite D call. CDR1 and CDR2 from the germline V gene are LNHDA and SQIVND (reference sequence). V gave up 7 bases and J gave up 4 bases, with 13 bases separating them. This CDR3 has 13 residues. The CDR3 region has the DNA TGTGCCAGTACCAGTATGACCGGCTATGGCTACACCTTC. Translating gives CASTSMTGYGYTF.

The chain couples TRBV18 to TRBJ2-1, with 8 bases that match TRBD2. CDR1 KGHSH and CDR2 LQKENI come from the germline V gene. The CDR3 consists of 18 residues. V trimming: 2 bases; J trimming: 4 bases; junction bases outside the gene matches: 13. CDR3 sequence reads: CASSPESGSTVAYNEQFF. The CDR3 nucleotides are TGTGCCAGCTCACCAGAAAGCGGGAGCACCGTGGCTTACAATGAGCAGTTCTTC.

This chain links TRBV4-2 with TRBJ1-2; D unresolved. CDR3 size: 15 residues. Trimming took 0 bases from V and 4 from J, leaving 12 bases between them. Germline V CDR1 and CDR2: LGHNA, YNFKEQ. This CDR3 reads CASSQDGGSFYGYTF. The CDR3 bases are TGTGCCAGCAGCCAAGATGGCGGGTCTTTCTATGGCTACACCTTC.

The chain links TRBV19 to TRBJ2-7; 10 bases match TRBD2. Germline CDR1 reads LNHDA; CDR2 reads SQIVND (reference sequence). Losses at the gene ends were 10 bases for V and 7 bases for J; bases not matched to a gene: 22. The CDR3 covers 17 residues. The CDR3 here is CATAGRLAGDSAEEQYF. DNA for the CDR3: TGTGCCACTGCGGGGAGGCTAGCGGGAGATTCCGCGGAAGAGCAGTACTTC.

V usage is TRBV27 and J usage is TRBJ2-3, with D unresolved. Germline V CDR1 and CDR2: MNHEY, SMNVEV (reference sequence). The CDR3 sequence is 13 residues long. V lost 5 bases, J lost 4 bases, and 10 bases lay in between. The CDR3 DNA follows: TGTGCCAGCAGTCCCCCAGGACCAGATACGCAGTATTTT. This gives the protein CASSPPGPDTQYF.